This is a list of T cell receptor beta chains from one sample in a study of graft-versus-host responses after intestinal transplantation. Only in-frame clones appear in the TCRdb table, and some are missing; sequencing was by immunoSEQ multiplex PCR. This table holds around 43,000 clones, 91% found once. The sequenced sample was PBMCs, obtained 524 days after transplant. The source of these receptors is a human patient who received an intestinal transplant, so some T cells may come from the graft donor. Each CDR3 is given with its conserved first and last residue. D genes are given only for firm matches. Some rows have no size entry. The others give once, few or many, or a class for an expanded clone.

d_gene | abundance | j_gene | v_gene | CDR3nt | CDR3aa
- | - | TRBJ2-7 | TRBV6-1 | TGTGCCAGCAGTGAAGTGGACAGCTACGAGCAGTACTTC | CASSEVDSYEQYF
TRBD2 | once | TRBJ2-1 | TRBV5-1 | TGCGCCAGCAGCTTGGCCCTAGCGGGAATCGACAATGAGCAGTTCTTC | CASSLALAGIDNEQFF
- | - | TRBJ2-7 | TRBV6-1 | TGTGCCAGCAATTTAGTCAGCCCCGGCGAGCAGTACTTC | CASNLVSPGEQYF
TRBD1 | - | TRBJ1-2 | TRBV11-2 | TGTGCCAGCAGCGCCCGGGACAGCTATGGCTACACCTTC | CASSARDSYGYTF
- | - | TRBJ2-1 | TRBV19 | TGTGCCAGTAGTATGAAGGGGGAGGGGTACAATGAGCAGTTCTTC | CASSMKGEGYNEQFF
- | - | TRBJ2-1 | TRBV7-8 | TGTGCCAGCAGCGTGCTAAGTAAGGGCCCCTACAATGAGCAGTTCTTC | CASSVLSKGPYNEQFF
- | - | TRBJ1-1 | TRBV19 | TGTGCCAGTAGTAGGCCGGGCTTGGATGCTGAAGCTTTCTTT | CASSRPGLDAEAFF
- | - | TRBJ1-4 | TRBV7-8 | TGTGCCAGCAGCTTAGCTAACGTGAGGGGAGTTGAAAAACTGTTTTTT | CASSLANVRGVEKLFF
- | - | TRBJ1-2 | TRBV20-1 | TGCAGTGCCGAGAGACAGATTGGCTACACCTTC | CSAERQIGYTF
- | - | TRBJ1-3 | TRBV18 | TGTGCCAGCTCACCACGGCTCTCTGGAAACACCATATATTTT | CASSPRLSGNTIYF
TRBD1 | - | TRBJ1-3 | TRBV11-2 | TGTGCCAGCAGCTCCCCGGGACAGGGAAACACCATATATTTT | CASSSPGQGNTIYF
TRBD2 | - | TRBJ2-7 | TRBV6-6 | TGTGCCAGCAGTTACACCCAGACTAGCGGATACGAGCAGTACTTC | CASSYTQTSGYEQYF
TRBD2 | - | TRBJ2-5 | TRBV15 | TGTGCCACCAGCAGAGATGTAGGACTAGCGGGCGAGACCCAGTACTTC | CATSRDVGLAGETQYF
- | - | TRBJ2-1 | TRBV4-2 | TGTGCCAGCAGCCAAGATCGGCCCCCGTTACATGAGCAGTTCTTC | CASSQDRPPLHEQFF
- | - | TRBJ2-1 | TRBV6-1 | TGTGCCAGCAGTCTCAGCGTGAATGAGCAGTTCTTC | CASSLSVNEQFF
- | - | TRBJ1-1 | TRBV5-1 | TGCGCCAGCAGCCAGGACGCGAACACTGAAGCTTTCTTT | CASSQDANTEAFF
- | - | TRBJ1-1 | TRBV19 | TGTGCCAGTAGTATGAGTGCATCGGGGAACACTGAAGCTTTCTTT | CASSMSASGNTEAFF
- | - | TRBJ2-1 | TRBV6-5 | TGTGCCAGCAGTATCAGGGCTTACAATGAGCAGTTCTTC | CASSIRAYNEQFF
- | - | TRBJ2-1 | TRBV4-1 | TGCGCCAGCAGCCAAGATTCTCGAGAAGTCAATGAGCAGTTCTTC | CASSQDSREVNEQFF
TRBD1 | - | TRBJ2-1 | TRBV11-1 | TGTGCCAGCAGCTTAGCAAATAGCAGGGGGCGCGGCAATGAGCAGTTCTTC | CASSLANSRGRGNEQFF
- | few | TRBJ2-7 | TRBV5-1 | TGCGCCAGCAGCCGGGTTGAGAAACCCCACGAGCAGTACTTC | CASSRVEKPHEQYF
TRBD2 | - | TRBJ2-3 | TRBV7-8 | TGTGCCAGCAGCTTACGCGGGAGGGGGACAGATACGCAGTATTTT | CASSLRGRGTDTQYF
- | - | TRBJ1-5 | TRBV15 | TGTGCCACCAGCATCACCCCGGGTCAGCCCCAGCATTTT | CATSITPGQPQHF
TRBD2 | - | TRBJ2-1 | TRBV7-2 | TGTGCCAGCAGCTTAGTAGGGACTAGCGGGAGCGATGAGCAGTTCTTC | CASSLVGTSGSDEQFF
- | once | TRBJ1-3 | TRBV7-8 | TGTGCCAGCAGCTTAGAAGGGAACACCATATATTTT | CASSLEGNTIYF
- | - | TRBJ1-2 | TRBV19 | TGTGCCAGTAGTATAGATTTTAACTATGGCTACACCTTC | CASSIDFNYGYTF
- | - | TRBJ2-5 | TRBV6-1 | TGTGCCAGCAGTGAATCGGCAGGGGCAGGGGAGACCCAGTACTTC | CASSESAGAGETQYF
TRBD2 | once | TRBJ2-3 | TRBV10-3 | TGTGCCATCAGTGAGTCGGGTAGCGGGAGGGGCACAGATACGCAGTATTTT | CAISESGSGRGTDTQYF
- | - | TRBJ1-3 | TRBV4-2 | TGTGCCAGCAGCCAAGACATCCTCTTTGGAAACACCATATATTTT | CASSQDILFGNTIYF
- | - | TRBJ2-2 | TRBV7-9 | TGTGCCAGCAGCCCCTATGGGGGGGCGGGCACCGGGGAGCTGTTTTTT | CASSPYGGAGTGELFF
TRBD2 | - | TRBJ2-1 | TRBV6-4 | TGTGCCAGCAGTGACTCGATGCCTAGCGGGAGATGGAATGAGCAGTTCTTC | CASSDSMPSGRWNEQFF
- | - | TRBJ1-6 | TRBV4-1 | TGCGCCAGCAGCGGCCAGGGTGGGCCGAGCTCCTATAATTCACCCCTCCACTTT | CASSGQGGPSSYNSPLHF
TRBD1 | once | TRBJ1-6 | TRBV10-2 | TGCGCCAGCACTCTGACAGGGAATAATTCACCCCTCCACTTT | CASTLTGNNSPLHF
TRBD2 | - | TRBJ2-7 | TRBV5-4 | TGTGCCAGCAGCTCGGGGACTAGCGGGAGGGCCTACGAGCAGCACTTC | CASSSGTSGRAYEQHF
TRBD1 | - | TRBJ2-7 | TRBV2 | TGTGCCAGCAGTGAAAGGACAGGAGACTACGAGCAGTACTTC | CASSERTGDYEQYF
TRBD2 | - | TRBJ2-3 | TRBV27 | TGTGCCAGCAGTCCCTCCGGGACTAGCGGGAGCGAGGCGCAGTATTTT | CASSPSGTSGSEAQYF
TRBD1 | - | TRBJ2-2 | TRBV5-6 | TGTGCCAGCAGCTTGGGGACAGGACGAACCGGGGAGCTGTTTTTT | CASSLGTGRTGELFF
- | - | TRBJ2-7 | TRBV10-2 | TGCGCCAGCAGTGATTTGGGGGGCAAATCCTACGAGCAGTACTTC | CASSDLGGKSYEQYF
- | - | TRBJ2-7 | TRBV4-1 | TGCGCCAGCAGCCAAGGACCCGGGACACTCACCTACGAGCAGTACTTC | CASSQGPGTLTYEQYF
TRBD2 | - | TRBJ2-7 | TRBV9 | TGTGCCAGCAGCTCCGGACTAGGATCCGAGCAGTACTTC | CASSSGLGSEQYF
- | - | TRBJ2-5 | TRBV5-1 | TGCGCCAGCAGCCTCTCGTACCAAGAGACCCAGTACTTC | CASSLSYQETQYF
TRBD2 | - | TRBJ2-5 | TRBV9 | TGTGCCAGCAGCGTAGCATCTAGCGGGAGAGAGGGGCAAGAGACCCAGTACTTC | CASSVASSGREGQETQYF
- | - | TRBJ1-1 | TRBV20-1 | TGCAGTGGCGCCTTCACTGAAGCTTTCTTT | CSGAFTEAFF
- | - | TRBJ1-1 | TRBV2 | TGTGCCAGCCAAATGGGGGGTAACACTGAAGCTTTCTTT | CASQMGGNTEAFF
- | - | TRBJ2-2 | TRBV6-1 | TGTGCCAGCAGTGAACGTCGTACCGGGGAGCTGTTTTTT | CASSERRTGELFF
TRBD2 | - | TRBJ2-1 | TRBV11-3 | TGTGCCAGCAGCCGACTAGCGGGCTCCTACAATGAGCAGTTCTTC | CASSRLAGSYNEQFF
- | - | TRBJ2-1 | TRBV7-6 | TGTGCCAGCAGCTTAGTAGGGGATGAGCAGTTCTTC | CASSLVGDEQFF
- | - | TRBJ1-1 | TRBV4-2 | TGTGCCAGCAGCCAAGAATTAGCGGTAGATGAAGCTTTCTTT | CASSQELAVDEAFF
- | - | TRBJ2-5 | TRBV21-1 | TGTGCCAGCAGCACCTGGGACAGGGGGACTGAAGAGACCCAGTACTTC | CASSTWDRGTEETQYF
- | - | TRBJ2-5 | TRBV7-9 | TGTGCCAGCAGCTTAGGATTTGAGACCCAGTACTTC | CASSLGFETQYF
TRBD2 | - | TRBJ2-5 | TRBV30 | TGTGCCTGGAGTCCGGGACTAGCGACGGAGACCCAGTACTTC | CAWSPGLATETQYF
- | - | TRBJ2-4 | TRBV7-2 | TGTGCCAGCAGCTCTTTGGACGTCCAACTAGCCAAAAACATTCAGTACTTC | CASSSLDVQLAKNIQYF
- | - | TRBJ2-2 | TRBV6-5 | TGTGCCAGCAGATGGGACGCAAACACCGGGGAGCTGTTTTTT | CASRWDANTGELFF
- | - | TRBJ2-3 | TRBV5-1 | TGCGCCAGCAACGGGGTGAGCACAGATACGCAGTATTTT | CASNGVSTDTQYF
- | - | TRBJ2-7 | TRBV19 | TGTGCCGGTAGTCCGGGACTTTTCTACGAGCAGTACTTC | CAGSPGLFYEQYF
- | - | TRBJ1-6 | TRBV4-3 | TGCGCCAGCAGCCAAGAAGTCGAGGGCGCGTCACCCCTCCACTTT | CASSQEVEGASPLHF
TRBD2 | - | TRBJ2-1 | TRBV19 | TGTGCCAGTAGTATCGGAACTAGCGGGGGAAGTTTCCAGTTCTTC | CASSIGTSGGSFQFF
- | - | TRBJ1-1 | TRBV28 | TGTGCCAGCGTCGTGGGGGTTAACACTGAAGCTTTCTTT | CASVVGVNTEAFF
- | - | TRBJ2-3 | TRBV6-6 | TGTGCCAGCAGTTACTCTGGGGGAGAAGATACGCAGTATTTT | CASSYSGGEDTQYF